The following is a T cell receptor beta chain sequence with its context. In the source study's methods: Amplification of reference gene primers provided the estimated nucleated cell counts. Using immunoSEQ multiplex PCR, the repertoire was profiled, and TCRdb retains in-frame clones only, with some absent. The DNA gave D and trimming, while V, J and clone size come from that table. In the table there are 200,000 to 250,000 clones, 85% to 90% of which are singletons. This specimen belongs to a study of blood T cell repertoires in COVID-19. Study-wide context: From the United States, Italy and Spain came samples of acute and convalescent COVID-19.

CDR3 size: 14 residues. Germline loops: CDR1 KGHSH, CDR2 LQKENI. Trimming at V came to 4 bases and at J to 8 bases, leaving 4 bases not matched to a gene. The specimen sequenced was peripheral blood. V gene TRBV18 combines with J gene TRBJ1-6; 8 bases fit TRBD1. This TCR was sampled from a man over 45 with acute or convalescent COVID-19. CDR3 protein: CASSRATGDSPLHF. CDR3 nucleotides: TGTGCCAGCTCACGCGCGACAGGGGATTCACCCCTCCACTTT.